The clone carrying this T cell receptor (beta chain) was picked up a small number of times. Its specificity is not known. The CDR3 consists of 15 residues. With 5 bases removed from V and 1 base from J, the gap between germline ends came to 11 bases. From germline, CDR1 is PRHDT and CDR2 FYEKMQ (reference sequence). TCRdb independently ran MiXCR on the 5' RACE reads; one entry per CDR3 protein. The repertoire holds 25,000 to 35,000 distinct CDR3 sequences, with just under 3% as singletons. The data originate from a study of early T cells in non-severe SARS-CoV-2 infection. General study points: A preference for anti-spike CD8 responses marked VDJdb matching, which missed private and CD4 specificities.

This clonotype originated in an adult who was a healthcare worker with PCR-confirmed SARS-CoV-2 infection or an uninfected control (not recorded which). Sequenced: whole blood. V gene TRBV13 combines with J gene TRBJ2-2; D may be TRBD1 (6 bases). The DNA of the CDR3 is TGTGCCAGCAGCCCTACAGGGTTGAACACCGGGGAGCTGTTTTTT. Its protein is CASSPTGLNTGELFF.